This T cell receptor (beta chain) was observed in a study of identical twins. Study results and caveats: The models gave estimates that fell short of the out-of-frame TCR alpha sharing seen in monozygotic twins.

V gave up 7 bases and J gave up 0 bases, with 10 bases separating them. The CDR3 contains 13 residues. Germline CDR1 SQVTM, CDR2 ANQGSEA. A remark on this clonotype: Antigen specificity is unknown.

Using its own MiXCR run on the 5' RACE reads, TCRdb lists one record per CDR3 protein. This table holds about 1.7 million distinct CDR3 sequences, under 35% found once. This clonotype was obtained from a newborn girl in good health. The sample taken for sequencing was cord blood. This chain joins TRBV29-1 and TRBJ1-3; D remains ambiguous. In nucleotides, the CDR3 is TGCAGCGCCAAAAAGGTCTCTGGAAACACCATATATTTT. Its translation is CSAKKVSGNTIYF.